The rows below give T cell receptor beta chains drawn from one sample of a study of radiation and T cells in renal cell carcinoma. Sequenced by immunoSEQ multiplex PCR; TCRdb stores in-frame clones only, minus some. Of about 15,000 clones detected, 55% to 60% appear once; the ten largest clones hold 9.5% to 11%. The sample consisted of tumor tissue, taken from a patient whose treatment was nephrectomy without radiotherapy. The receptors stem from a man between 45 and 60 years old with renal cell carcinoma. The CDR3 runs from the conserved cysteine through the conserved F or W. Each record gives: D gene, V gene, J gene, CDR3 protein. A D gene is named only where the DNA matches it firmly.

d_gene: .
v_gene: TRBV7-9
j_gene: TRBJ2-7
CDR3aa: CASSSDRPHEQYF

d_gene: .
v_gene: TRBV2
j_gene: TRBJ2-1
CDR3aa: CASRSVGGRSYNEQFF

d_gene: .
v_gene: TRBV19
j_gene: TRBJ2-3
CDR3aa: CASSMSIFLALSSTDTQYF

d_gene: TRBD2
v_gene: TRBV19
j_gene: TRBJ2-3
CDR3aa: CASSRRESTDTQYF

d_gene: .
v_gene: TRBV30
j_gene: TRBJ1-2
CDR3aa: CAWNLGGGWGYGYTF

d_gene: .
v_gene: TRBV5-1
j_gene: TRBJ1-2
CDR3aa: CASSLDEGTQTF

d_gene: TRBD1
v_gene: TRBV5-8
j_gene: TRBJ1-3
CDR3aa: CASSQETGAQGNTIYF

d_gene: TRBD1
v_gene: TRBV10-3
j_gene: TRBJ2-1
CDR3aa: CAISGEGAVNEQFF

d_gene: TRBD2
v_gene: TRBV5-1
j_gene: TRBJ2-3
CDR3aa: CASSLVPSGATDTQYF

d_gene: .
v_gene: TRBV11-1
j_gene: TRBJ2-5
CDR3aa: CASSLLVGEETQYF

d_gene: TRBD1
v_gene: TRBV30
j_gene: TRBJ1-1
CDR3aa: CAWIHRGTNTEAFF

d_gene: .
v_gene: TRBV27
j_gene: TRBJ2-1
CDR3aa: CASSPVDGYNEQFF

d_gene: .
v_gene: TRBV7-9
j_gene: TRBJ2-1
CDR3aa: CASSLVLGSYNEQFF

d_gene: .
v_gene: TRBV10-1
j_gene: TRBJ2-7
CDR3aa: CASLGEDEQYF

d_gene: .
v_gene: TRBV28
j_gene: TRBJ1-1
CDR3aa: CASRSVNTEAFF

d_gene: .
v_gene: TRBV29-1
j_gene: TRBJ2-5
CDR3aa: CSVGWGFQETQYF

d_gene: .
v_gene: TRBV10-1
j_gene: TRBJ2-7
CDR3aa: CASSENPYEQYF

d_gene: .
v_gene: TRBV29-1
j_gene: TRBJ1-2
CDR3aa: CSVEVPGANYGYTF

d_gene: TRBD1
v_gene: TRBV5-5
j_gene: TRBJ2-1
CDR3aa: CASSDRDRTYNEQFF

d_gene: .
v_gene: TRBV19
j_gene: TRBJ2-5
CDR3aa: CASSIRERGETQYF

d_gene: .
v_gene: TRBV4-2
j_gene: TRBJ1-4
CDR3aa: CASSQDPWQLNYLATNEKLFF

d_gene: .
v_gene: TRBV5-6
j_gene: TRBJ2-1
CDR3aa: CASSLLANEQFF

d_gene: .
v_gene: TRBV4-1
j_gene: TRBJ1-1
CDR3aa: CASSQVGENTEAFF

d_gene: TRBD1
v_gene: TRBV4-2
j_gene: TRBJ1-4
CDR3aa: CASSQDGRQGGNEKLFF

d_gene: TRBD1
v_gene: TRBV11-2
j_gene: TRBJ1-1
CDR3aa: CASSPRTGRAEAFF

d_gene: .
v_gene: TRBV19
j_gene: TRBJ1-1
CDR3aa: CASSPLGMNTEAFF

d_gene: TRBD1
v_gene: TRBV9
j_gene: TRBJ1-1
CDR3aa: CASSEPRTGDMNTEAFF

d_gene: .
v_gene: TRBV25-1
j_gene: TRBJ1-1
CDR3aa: CASSTDLTGRDTEAFF

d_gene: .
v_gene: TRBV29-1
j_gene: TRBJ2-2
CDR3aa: CSVGGEDTGELFF

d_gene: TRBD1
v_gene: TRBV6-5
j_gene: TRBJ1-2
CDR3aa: CASKRGQGVYGYTF

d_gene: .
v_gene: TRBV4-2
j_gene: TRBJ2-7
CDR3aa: CASSQERDGSAEQYF

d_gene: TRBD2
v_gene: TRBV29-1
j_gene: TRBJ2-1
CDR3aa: CSVQRGGYNEQFF

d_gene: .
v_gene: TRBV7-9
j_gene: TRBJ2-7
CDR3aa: CASSLSSGSFNEQYF

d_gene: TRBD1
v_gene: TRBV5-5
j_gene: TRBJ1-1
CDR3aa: CASSSGDRSEAFF

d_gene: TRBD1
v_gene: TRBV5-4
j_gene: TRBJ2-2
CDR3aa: CASSQDADREGGELFF

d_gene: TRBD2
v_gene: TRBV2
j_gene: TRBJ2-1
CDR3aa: CASSEDGRRYNEQFF